A selection of T cell receptor beta chains follows, all from one sample in a study of T-cell memory formation after mild COVID-19. Each CDR3 protein gets one entry after TCRdb re-called the 5' RACE reads with MiXCR. The repertoire holds more than 450,000 distinct CDR3 sequences, roughly 17% seen once, with around 12% in the top ten. The material sequenced was PBMCs or a T cell subset sorted from them (not recorded which). These receptors were collected from an adult woman who had mild COVID-19 (a few samples of this study predate the infection). Cell type and time point are not known. The conserved cysteine and the conserved F or W are not part of the CDR3 here. The order of the fields is V gene, D gene, CDR3 protein. A D gene is named only where the DNA matches it firmly.

TRBV13,.,ASSKAEGYEKLF
TRBV20-1,TRBD2,SARGSGGFFYEQY
TRBV12-3/TRBV12-4,.,ASSPTSAFRDNEQF
TRBV11-2,TRBD2,ASSLAPGTSNEQF
TRBV3-1,TRBD1,ASSQATGLNTEAF
TRBV20-1,.,SAPTRATDTQY
TRBV29-1,TRBD1,SVVAGTDYGYT
TRBV7-9,.,ASSLVVRTEAF
TRBV11-3,.,ASSLPGGMWDTEAF
TRBV24-1,.,ATSDTDEVGDTGELF
TRBV5-1,.,ASGLNPSYNEQF
TRBV24-1,.,ATSDPGLTKQETQY
TRBV10-3,.,AISESSTNFYSGYT